What follows are 25 T cell receptor beta chains derived from one specimen sequenced in a study of Tregs in tolerant kidney transplant recipients. TCRdb's copy holds only in-frame clones and misses some; the assay was immunoSEQ multiplex PCR. The repertoire holds more than 70,000 clones, with 90% to 95% as singletons. The nonmyeloablative bone marrow transplants came from related graft donors, with transient mixed chimerism. The sequenced sample was CD4+ T cells from blood (PBMCs), obtained 24 months after the transplant. The receptors shown here come from a human patient who received a combined kidney and bone marrow transplant. Some T cells may be supplied by the graft donor.

The CDR3 DNA reads as TGTGCCAGCAGCCAGCCCTTGGAGGGCAAAAACATTCAGTACTTC. Translating it yields CASSQPLEGKNIQYF. The rearrangement joins TRBV11-2 to TRBJ2-4; possible D gene TRBD2, 6 bases. Trimming removed 5 bases from V and 3 bases from J, with 14 bases in between. CDR3 length equals 15 residues. Germline V gene lookup returns CDR1 SGHAT and CDR2 FQNNGV.

The chain uses TRBV29-1 and TRBJ2-3; D might be TRBD2 (7 bases). The CDR3 is 12 residues long. V shed 2 bases and J shed 6 bases, with 9 bases lying between them. CDR1 and CDR2 (germline): SQVTM, ANQGSEA. Here the CDR3 reads CSVERGGDTQYF. CDR3 DNA sequence: TGCAGCGTTGAAAGGGGGGGGGATACGCAGTATTTT.

This chain uses TRBV7-6 with TRBJ2-5, with a possible D match to TRBD1 (5 bases). Germline CDR1 reads SGHVS; CDR2 reads FNYEAQ. V was cut by 2 bases and J by 2 bases, with 15 bases left in between. The CDR3 loop spans 16 amino acids. CDR3: CASSLLRGSRQETQYF. CDR3 nucleotides: TGTGCCAGCAGCTTATTAAGGGGTTCGCGGCAAGAGACCCAGTACTTC.

V and J are TRBV27 and TRBJ2-1; TRBD1 agrees at 7 bases. The CDR3 runs 14 residues. Trimming cost V 8 bases and J 2 bases; bases outside gene matches: 6. CDR1 MNHEY and CDR2 SMNVEV come from the germline V gene (reference sequence). This chain's CDR3 is CASGDRAAYNEQFF. CDR3 in DNA: TGTGCCAGCGGTGACAGGGCTGCCTACAATGAGCAGTTCTTC.

The chain employs TRBV7-2 and TRBJ2-1, with 14 positions matching TRBD2. This CDR3 has 18 residues. CDR1 and CDR2 (germline): SGHTA, FQGNSA. J was trimmed by 7 bases and V by 5 bases; bases with no gene match: 13. The CDR3 is CASSQNAGTSGSGNEQFF. The CDR3 DNA follows: TGTGCCAGCAGCCAAAACGCGGGGACTAGCGGGAGTGGTAATGAGCAGTTCTTC.

The V gene is TRBV5-1, the J gene TRBJ2-3; 7 bases align to TRBD1. After removal of 7 bases from V and 4 bases from J, the junction contained 6 bases not matched to a gene. The CDR3 is 13 amino acids. In germline, CDR1 is SGHRS, CDR2 YFSETQ. This chain's CDR3 is CASGWTGPDTQYF. CDR3 sequence (DNA): TGCGCCAGCGGATGGACAGGACCAGATACGCAGTATTTT.

The chain recombines TRBV5-1 with TRBJ1-1, with D possibly being TRBD1 (5 bases). CDR1 is SGHRS, CDR2 YFSETQ, per germline. The CDR3 spans 15 residues. Trimming pared 4 bases from V and 7 bases from J, leaving 20 bases between. The CDR3 nucleotides are TGCGCCAGCAGCGGCTCTGCGAGACAGAAGGGTGAAGCTTTCTTT. Encoded protein: CASSGSARQKGEAFF.

The chain joins TRBV5-1 to TRBJ2-3, with D maybe TRBD1 (7 bases). The CDR3 covers 16 residues. V gave up 1 base and J gave up 0 bases, with 12 bases separating them. CDR1 SGHRS and CDR2 YFSETQ come from the germline V gene. The CDR3 coding sequence is TGCGCCAGCAGCTTGATGACAGGGACTAGCACAGATACGCAGTATTTT. This encodes CASSLMTGTSTDTQYF. The full variable domain, in which reference TRBV5-1 and TRBJ2-3 provide the parts outside the CDR3, is KAGVTQTPRYLIKTRGQQVTLSCSPISGHRSVSWYQQTPGQGLQFLFEYFSETQRNKGNFPGRFSGRQFSNSRSEMNVSTLELGDSALYLCASSLMTGTSTDTQYFGPGTRLTVL.

The V call is TRBV6-1, the J call TRBJ2-7; no firm D call. Per the germline V gene, CDR1 is MNHNS and CDR2 is SASEGT. The CDR3 has 15 residues. V was clipped by 0 bases and J by 6 bases, with 15 bases between them. The CDR3 sequence is CASSEARPSVGEQYF. Here the CDR3 DNA reads TGTGCCAGCAGTGAAGCGAGGCCCAGTGTGGGCGAGCAGTACTTC.

Worth noting for this clone: One junction end does not reproduce the germline sequence, and a read error may be involved. Different DNA sequences within this sample yield the same CDR3. This chain connects TRBV28 to TRBJ1-6, with 9 bases lining up with TRBD1. From germline, CDR1 is MDHEN and CDR2 SYDVKM. The CDR3 is 15 residues long. CDR3 in amino acids: CASSPRDRDNSPLHF. CDR3 coding DNA: TGTGCCAGCAGTCCACGGGACAGGGATAATTCCCCCCTCCACTTT.

The chain combines TRBV6-5 with TRBJ2-7; D gene ambiguous. The CDR3 runs to 14 residues. Trimming stripped 6 bases from V and 0 bases from J, with 12 bases between. Germline V gene sequence: CDR1 MNHEY, CDR2 SVGAGI. This CDR3 is CASSRSIPSYEQYF. CDR3 coding DNA: TGTGCCAGCAGCAGGTCAATTCCCTCCTACGAGCAGTACTTC.

This clone was counted once. This rearrangement joins TRBV10-2 to TRBJ2-7, with 10 nucleotides matching TRBD2. Germline-derived CDR1 and CDR2 are WSHSY and SAAADI. J was trimmed by 4 bases and V by 6 bases; bases with no gene match: 6. The CDR3 loop spans 14 amino acids. CDR3 residues: CASRLAGGTYEQYF. Here the CDR3 DNA reads TGCGCCAGCAGGTTAGCGGGAGGTACGTACGAGCAGTACTTC.

This chain uses TRBV7-9 with TRBJ2-2; tentatively, D is TRBD2 (6 bases). The length of the CDR3 is 16 residues. The V end lost 5 bases, the J end lost 1 base, and 14 bases lay between the germline ends. Germline V gene lookup returns CDR1 SEHNR and CDR2 FQNEAQ (reference sequence). CDR3 residues: CASSRRLEGNTGELFF. The CDR3 bases are TGTGCCAGCAGCCGACGACTAGAGGGGAACACCGGGGAGCTGTTTTTT. The full variable domain, completed using reference TRBV7-9 and TRBJ2-2, is DTGVSQNPRHKITKRGQNVTFRCDPISEHNRLYWYRQTLGQGPEFLTYFQNEAQLEKSRLLSDRFSAERPKGSFSTLEIQRTEQGDSAMYLCASSRRLEGNTGELFFGEGSRLTVL.

This clone was counted a few times. V gene TRBV6-5 combines with J gene TRBJ1-4, with a weak D call TRBD1 (6 bases). The germline V and J ends were trimmed by 4 bases and 3 bases, with 9 bases remaining between them. The CDR3 runs 14 residues. The V gene's germline CDR1 is MNHEY and CDR2 SVGAGI. For the CDR3, the DNA is TGTGCCAGCAGTTTAACAGGGTCTAATGAAAAACTGTTTTTT. Residues: CASSLTGSNEKLFF.

This chain connects TRBV5-4 to TRBJ2-1, with 11 bases aligning to TRBD2. Germline V lookup: CDR1 SGHNT, CDR2 YYREEE (reference sequence). This CDR3 contains 17 residues. Losses at the gene ends were 4 bases for V and 2 bases for J; bases not matched to a gene: 8. The CDR3 spells CASSEIAGGPPYNEQFF. CDR3 nucleotide sequence: TGTGCCAGCAGCGAAATAGCGGGGGGGCCCCCCTACAATGAGCAGTTCTTC.

The chain links TRBV5-1 to TRBJ2-7, with TRBD1 matching 8 bases. Germline V lookup: CDR1 SGHRS, CDR2 YFSETQ. The CDR3 runs 14 residues. With V trimmed by 3 bases and J by 3 bases, 5 bases remained unmatched. The CDR3: CASSSRTGSYEQYF. DNA of the CDR3: TGCGCCAGCAGCTCGCGGACAGGGAGCTACGAGCAGTACTTC.

In nucleotides, the CDR3 is TGTGCCAGCAGCGTGGTGACTATTAACGACCTTACAGATACGCAGTATTTT. It codes for CASSVVTINDLTDTQYF. The gene calls are TRBV9 and TRBJ2-3; D possibly corresponds to TRBD2 (5 bases). V lost 2 bases and J 3 bases, leaving 19 bases between the germline ends. Germline assignment: CDR1 SGDLS and CDR2 YYNGEE. The CDR3 is 17 amino acids.

V and J are TRBV4-3 and TRBJ2-7; 7 positions match TRBD2. The V gene's germline CDR1 is LGHNA and CDR2 YSLEER. The CDR3 has 16 amino acids. With 0 bases clipped from V and 2 bases from J, the junction kept 7 bases outside the gene matches. The CDR3 DNA reads as TGCGCCAGCAGCCAAGATTTGGCGGGAGCGACCTACGAGCAGTACTTC. This encodes CASSQDLAGATYEQYF.

This chain uses TRBV7-6 with TRBJ2-7; TRBD2 agrees at 8 bases. Per the germline V gene, CDR1 is SGHVS and CDR2 is FNYEAQ. V was pared by 4 bases and J by 2 bases, with 10 bases of the junction left unmatched. CDR3 length: 16 amino acids. CDR3 sequence reads: CASSYVAGPYTYEQYF. In DNA, the CDR3 is TGTGCCAGCAGCTATGTAGCGGGACCCTACACCTACGAGCAGTACTTC.

The chain recombines TRBV5-5 with TRBJ2-3; 9 nucleotides match TRBD2. This CDR3 is built from 19 residues. Germline V gives CDR1 SGHKS, CDR2 YYEKEE (reference sequence). J was trimmed by 6 bases and V by 3 bases; bases with no gene match: 20. The CDR3 is CASSSRQGIFAGGPDTQYF. The CDR3 DNA reads as TGTGCCAGCAGCTCCCGACAGGGCATATTCGCGGGAGGGCCGGATACGCAGTATTTT.

The chain joins TRBV19 to TRBJ1-5; D not certain. V dropped 1 base and J dropped 3 bases, with 7 bases sitting between them. The CDR3 is 14 amino acids. Germline CDR1 is LNHDA and CDR2 is SQIVND (reference sequence). Here the CDR3 reads CASSIGGFNQPQHF. CDR3 coding DNA: TGTGCCAGTAGTATAGGAGGCTTCAATCAGCCCCAGCATTTT.

The chain combines TRBV23-1 with TRBJ2-1; D may be TRBD2 (6 bases). TRBV23-1 carries the ORF label, with uncertain function. V was clipped by 7 bases and J by 4 bases, with 11 bases between them. CDR3 length: 13 residues. In DNA, the CDR3 is TGCGCCAGCACCGCCCGGGGGTACAATGAGCAGTTCTTC. Its translation is CASTARGYNEQFF.

V is TRBV6-1 and J is TRBJ2-1; the match to TRBD2 covers 11 bases. The CDR3 loop spans 14 amino acids. CDR1 and CDR2 (germline): MNHNS, SASEGT. V lost 1 base and J lost 14; bases outside the gene matches: 7. Here the CDR3 reads CASSEVGSGRVEFF. The CDR3 nucleotides read TGTGCCAGCAGTGAAGTCGGTAGCGGGAGGGTTGAGTTCTTC.

The gene calls are TRBV30 and TRBJ2-2; possibly TRBD2 for D (5 bases). The germline gives CDR1 GTSNPN, CDR2 SVGIG (reference sequence). V lost 0 bases, J lost 0 bases, and 11 bases lay in between. The CDR3 extends over 16 amino acids. The DNA for the CDR3 is TGTGCCTGGAGTGTACTTAGACTAACGAACACCGGGGAGCTGTTTTTT. Its translation is CAWSVLRLTNTGELFF.

V usage is TRBV2 and J usage is TRBJ2-1; 9 nucleotides align to TRBD2. V dropped 4 bases and J dropped 2; count of bases not matched to a gene: 12. CDR3 length equals 18 residues. Germline lookup yields CDR1 SNHLY and CDR2 FYNNEI. The CDR3 DNA is TGTGCCAGCAGTGGGTTCTCATTAGCGGGAGCTACCTACAATGAGCAGTTCTTC. The encoded protein is CASSGFSLAGATYNEQFF.